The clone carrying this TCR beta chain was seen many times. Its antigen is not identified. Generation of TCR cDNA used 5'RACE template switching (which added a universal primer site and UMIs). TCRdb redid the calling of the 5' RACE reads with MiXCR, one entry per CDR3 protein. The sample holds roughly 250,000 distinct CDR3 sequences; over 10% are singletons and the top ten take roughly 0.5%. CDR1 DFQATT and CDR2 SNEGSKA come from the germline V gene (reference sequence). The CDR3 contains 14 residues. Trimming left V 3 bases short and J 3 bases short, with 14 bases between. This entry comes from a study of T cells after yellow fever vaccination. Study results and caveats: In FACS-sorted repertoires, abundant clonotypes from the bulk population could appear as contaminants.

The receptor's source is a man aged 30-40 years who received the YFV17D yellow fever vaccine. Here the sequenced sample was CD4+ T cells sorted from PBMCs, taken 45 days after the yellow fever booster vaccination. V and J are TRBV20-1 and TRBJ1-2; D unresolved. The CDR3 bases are TGCAGTGCTAGGCGTCGCGACTCGTACTATGGCTACACCTTC. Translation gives CSARRRDSYYGYTF.